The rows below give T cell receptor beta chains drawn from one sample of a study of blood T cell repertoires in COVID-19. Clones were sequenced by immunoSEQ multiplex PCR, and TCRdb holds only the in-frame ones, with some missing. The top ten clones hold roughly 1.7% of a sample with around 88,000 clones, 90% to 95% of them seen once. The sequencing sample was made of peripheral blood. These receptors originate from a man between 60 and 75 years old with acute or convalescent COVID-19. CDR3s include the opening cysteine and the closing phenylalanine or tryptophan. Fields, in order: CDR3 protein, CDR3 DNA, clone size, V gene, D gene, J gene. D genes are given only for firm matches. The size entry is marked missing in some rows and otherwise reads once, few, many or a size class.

CASTSPRAGETQYF TGCGCCAGCACCTCTCCCAGGGCTGGAGAGACCCAGTACTTC . TRBV5-1 . TRBJ2-5
CASSPAQGNQPQHF TGTGCCAGTAGCCCCGCCCAGGGCAACCAGCCCCAGCATTTT . TRBV19 . TRBJ1-5
CASRIGTGSYEQYF TGCGCCAGCAGGATAGGGACAGGGTCTTACGAGCAGTACTTC . TRBV4-1 TRBD1 TRBJ2-7
CASSVEQGFAGELFF TGTGCCAGCAGCGTAGAACAGGGATTTGCCGGGGAGCTGTTTTTT . TRBV9 . TRBJ2-2
CATQGGNQPQHF TGTGCCACCCAAGGGGGCAATCAGCCCCAGCATTTT . TRBV6-5 . TRBJ1-5
CASSFGTGGSPLHF TGTGCCAGCAGTTTCGGGACAGGAGGATCACCCCTCCACTTT . TRBV6-6 TRBD1 TRBJ1-6
CASSYGGRNQPQHF TGTGCCAGCAGTTACGGAGGCCGCAATCAGCCCCAGCATTTT . TRBV6-2/TRBV6-3 . TRBJ1-5
CASSFDGGGYTF TGTGCCAGCAGTTTTGACGGGGGGGGCTACACCTTC . TRBV27 . TRBJ1-2
CASSYGTGGPYEQYF TGTGCCAGCAGTTACGGAACAGGGGGACCCTACGAGCAGTACTTC . TRBV6-5 TRBD1 TRBJ2-7
CASSHYTSGSSYEQYF TGTGCCAGCAGCCACTACACTAGCGGGAGCTCCTACGAGCAGTACTTC . TRBV3-1/TRBV3-2 TRBD2 TRBJ2-7
CASSPPGNQPQHF TGTGCCAGCAGTCCCCCAGGGAATCAGCCCCAGCATTTT . TRBV6-6 . TRBJ1-5
CASSQVSTGPNYEQYF TGTGCCAGCAGCCAAGTCTCGACAGGCCCAAACTACGAGCAGTACTTC . TRBV3-1/TRBV3-2 . TRBJ2-7
CASSRLPGQGQTEAFF TGTGCCAGCAGCCGGCTACCGGGACAGGGCCAAACTGAAGCTTTCTTT once TRBV14 TRBD1 TRBJ1-1
CASRTGTGSNEQFF TGTGCCAGCAGGACGGGGACAGGGTCCAATGAGCAGTTCTTC . TRBV2 TRBD1 TRBJ2-1
CASSYEGQGSTDTQYF TGTGCCAGCAGTTACGAGGGACAGGGGAGCACAGATACGCAGTATTTT . TRBV6-2/TRBV6-3 TRBD1 TRBJ2-3
CASRREKEEGPNQPQHF TGTGCCAGCAGAAGGGAAAAGGAGGAAGGGCCCAATCAGCCCCAGCATTTT . TRBV9 . TRBJ1-5
CASSLLAGGIGELFF TGTGCCAGCAGCTTATTGGCAGGGGGGATCGGGGAGCTGTTTTTT . TRBV11-2 . TRBJ2-2
CASSKTANTEAFF TGTGCCAGCAGCAAAACAGCTAACACTGAAGCTTTCTTT . TRBV6-5 . TRBJ1-1
CASSLDRTVPGGWEYEQYF TGTGCCAGCAGCCTCGACCGGACTGTCCCCGGAGGTTGGGAATACGAGCAGTACTTC . TRBV7-2 . TRBJ2-7
CAISESWPEQYF TGTGCCATCAGTGAGTCATGGCCGGAGCAGTACTTC . TRBV10-3 . TRBJ2-7
CASSSWAGNTIYF TGTGCCAGCAGCTCCTGGGCCGGAAACACCATATATTTT . TRBV14 . TRBJ1-3
CASSYMQGSFEQYF TGTGCCAGCAGTTACATGCAGGGTAGTTTCGAGCAGTACTTC . TRBV6-5 . TRBJ2-7
CASSLGLEQETQYF TGTGCCAGCAGCTTGGGACTAGAACAAGAGACCCAGTACTTC . TRBV5-4 . TRBJ2-5
CASSVGVAGFVNEQFF TGTGCCAGCAGCGTAGGGGTAGCGGGATTTGTTAATGAGCAGTTCTTC few TRBV9 TRBD2 TRBJ2-1
CAWARLLTGSYNEQFF TGTGCCTGGGCCCGACTCCTGACTGGGAGCTACAATGAGCAGTTCTTC . TRBV30 . TRBJ2-1
CASRQGGDQPQHF TGTGCCAGTAGGCAGGGGGGCGATCAGCCCCAGCATTTT many TRBV19 TRBD1 TRBJ1-5
CASSLYTSTDTQYF TGCGCCAGCAGCTTGTATACTAGCACAGATACGCAGTATTTT . TRBV5-1 . TRBJ2-3
CSVSRHQLAGIDEQFF TGCAGCGTCTCGAGACACCAACTAGCGGGAATTGATGAGCAGTTCTTC . TRBV29-1 TRBD2 TRBJ2-1
CASSLWDRGSTEAFF TGTGCCAGCAGCTTATGGGACAGGGGATCTACTGAAGCTTTCTTT . TRBV11-1 TRBD1 TRBJ1-1